The rows below give T cell receptor beta chains drawn from one sample of a study of beta chain features in type 1 diabetes. Sequencing was performed with immunoSEQ multiplex PCR; in TCRdb, only in-frame clones are kept and a portion is missing. The data show some 350,000 clones, around an eighth seen once. The sample consisted of naive CD4+ T cells from blood. The receptors were gathered from a young woman with type 1 diabetes. The conserved cysteine and the conserved F or W are not part of the CDR3 here.

v_gene: TRBV4-1
j_gene: TRBJ2-1
CDR3aa: ASSQELFRQGNEQF

v_gene: TRBV5-4
j_gene: TRBJ1-2
CDR3aa: ASSRNRDNYGYT

v_gene: TRBV7-2
j_gene: TRBJ2-3
CDR3aa: ASSSSLTDTQY

v_gene: TRBV9
j_gene: TRBJ2-5
CDR3aa: ASSGDGGPRETQY

v_gene: TRBV6-1
j_gene: TRBJ2-1
CDR3aa: ASSSQQGFYNEQF

v_gene: TRBV19
j_gene: TRBJ2-7
CDR3aa: ATNYGHGLDEQY

v_gene: TRBV28
j_gene: TRBJ2-4
CDR3aa: ASSLMGGLRIQY

v_gene: TRBV11-2
j_gene: TRBJ2-2
CDR3aa: ASSRRADITSGELF

v_gene: TRBV11-2
j_gene: TRBJ2-3
CDR3aa: ASSTPRGTVIGDTQY

v_gene: TRBV9
j_gene: TRBJ2-1
CDR3aa: ASSSGTSGRPFISYNEQF

v_gene: TRBV30
j_gene: TRBJ1-1
CDR3aa: AWGARGTEAF

v_gene: TRBV5-1
j_gene: TRBJ2-7
CDR3aa: ASSSISTGGSEQY

v_gene: TRBV18
j_gene: TRBJ1-2
CDR3aa: ASSPPRGNYGYT

v_gene: TRBV5-1
j_gene: TRBJ2-1
CDR3aa: ASSSSGAPVNEQF

v_gene: TRBV5-1
j_gene: TRBJ2-7
CDR3aa: ASSSEGQRPRDSWEEQY

v_gene: TRBV18
j_gene: TRBJ2-1
CDR3aa: ASSRSSGTYNEQF

v_gene: TRBV10-3
j_gene: TRBJ1-2
CDR3aa: AISAYDSYGYT

v_gene: TRBV19
j_gene: TRBJ2-3
CDR3aa: ASSKGGPSGSIGGGTDTQY

v_gene: TRBV28
j_gene: TRBJ2-7
CDR3aa: ASIGLAGGEEQY

v_gene: TRBV15
j_gene: TRBJ2-7
CDR3aa: ATSPRPLSAGTGVYEQY

v_gene: TRBV7-9
j_gene: TRBJ2-1
CDR3aa: ASSPTTGNEQF

v_gene: TRBV7-9
j_gene: TRBJ2-1
CDR3aa: ASIPNEQF

v_gene: TRBV19
j_gene: TRBJ1-4
CDR3aa: ASESTTNEKLF

v_gene: TRBV7-9
j_gene: TRBJ2-7
CDR3aa: ASSFDRRYEQY

v_gene: TRBV25-1
j_gene: TRBJ2-1
CDR3aa: ASSIWGLVRHEQF

v_gene: TRBV9
j_gene: TRBJ2-3
CDR3aa: ASSVTKREGTDTQY

v_gene: TRBV5-1
j_gene: TRBJ2-1
CDR3aa: ASSLGIAGGLDEQF

v_gene: TRBV5-1
j_gene: TRBJ2-7
CDR3aa: ASSLEAGLYEQY

v_gene: TRBV7-3
j_gene: TRBJ2-4
CDR3aa: ASSLYREDIQY

v_gene: TRBV5-1
j_gene: TRBJ1-2
CDR3aa: ASSSFPGQGERYGYT

v_gene: TRBV7-9
j_gene: TRBJ2-5
CDR3aa: ASSFGGQETQY

v_gene: TRBV19
j_gene: TRBJ1-4
CDR3aa: ASNGGGALTNEKLF

v_gene: TRBV28
j_gene: TRBJ2-5
CDR3aa: ASSLRKETQY

v_gene: TRBV28
j_gene: TRBJ2-7
CDR3aa: ASSVRQLYEQY

v_gene: TRBV28
j_gene: TRBJ2-2
CDR3aa: ASSLAYLDSLKGGELF

v_gene: TRBV18
j_gene: TRBJ2-1
CDR3aa: ASSPPGQSYNEQF

v_gene: TRBV18
j_gene: TRBJ1-2
CDR3aa: ASSFIEQGDYGYT

v_gene: TRBV21-1
j_gene: TRBJ2-2
CDR3aa: ASGDRGQNTGELF

v_gene: TRBV19
j_gene: TRBJ1-4
CDR3aa: ASSIFRQGAEKLF

v_gene: TRBV15
j_gene: TRBJ2-3
CDR3aa: ATSRDGTGLPQY

v_gene: TRBV30
j_gene: TRBJ1-5
CDR3aa: AWSGGQGGQPQH

v_gene: TRBV18
j_gene: TRBJ2-3
CDR3aa: ASSPQGGDTQY